Below are 18 T cell receptor beta chains sequenced from a single sample in a study of blood T cell repertoires in COVID-19. Only in-frame clones appear in the TCRdb table, and some are missing; sequencing was by immunoSEQ multiplex PCR. This sample has hundreds of thousands of clones, with about 90% found just once. Sequenced sample: peripheral blood. The receptors come from a woman in her 70s with COVID-19, enrolled during active disease.

The chain has TRBV5-1 and TRBJ2-3, with 12 nucleotides matching TRBD2. This CDR3 spans 16 amino acids. From germline, CDR1 is SGHRS and CDR2 YFSETQ. V lost 0 bases to trimming and J lost 5 bases; unmatched junction nucleotides: 4. CDR3 region: CASSLDLAGGLDTQYF. Here the CDR3 DNA reads TGCGCCAGCAGCTTGGACCTAGCGGGGGGGTTAGATACGCAGTATTTT.

The chain is built from TRBV11-2 and TRBJ1-3; no firm D call. The CDR3 extends over 15 amino acids. Per the germline V gene, CDR1 is SGHAT and CDR2 is FQNNGV. V was clipped by 4 bases and J by 3 bases, with 13 bases between them. DNA for the CDR3: TGTGCCAGCAGCTCCCCCGGCGGGGTTGGAAACACCATATATTTT. Its translation is CASSSPGGVGNTIYF.

The V and J genes are TRBV5-1 and TRBJ1-6; TRBD1 matches at 7 bases. The germline V gene encodes CDR1 SGHRS and CDR2 YFSETQ. V shed 4 bases and J 7 bases; nucleotides not matched to a gene: 5. The CDR3 length is 14 residues. The CDR3: CASSMTGYNSPLHF. DNA of the CDR3: TGCGCCAGCAGCATGACAGGGTACAATTCACCCCTCCACTTT.

V and J are TRBV3-1 (or the pseudogene TRBV3-2) and TRBJ1-2, with no clear D. This CDR3 contains 12 residues. Trimming left V 0 bases short and J 7 bases short, with 6 bases between. The germline gives CDR1 LGHDT, CDR2 YNNKEL (reference sequence). For the CDR3, the DNA is TGTGCCAGCAGCCAAGACTGGAGTGGCTACACCTTC. This codes for CASSQDWSGYTF.

The genes are TRBV11-2 and TRBJ2-7; D remains unclear. V lost 5 bases and J 3 bases, leaving 5 bases between the germline ends. CDR3 size: 11 residues. Germline CDR1 reads SGHAT; CDR2 reads FQNNGV. The CDR3 region is CASSRDYEQYF. In DNA, the CDR3 is TGTGCCAGCAGCCGCGACTACGAGCAGTACTTC.

The genes are TRBV3-1 (or the pseudogene TRBV3-2) and TRBJ2-7, with 8 bases fitting TRBD1. This CDR3 has 14 residues. Losses at the gene ends were 4 bases for V and 4 bases for J; bases not matched to a gene: 6. CDR1 and CDR2 (germline): LGHDT, YNNKEL (reference sequence). The CDR3 protein is CASSLKRTGYEQYF. CDR3 coding DNA: TGTGCCAGCAGCCTCAAACGGACAGGGTACGAGCAGTACTTC.

In DNA form, the CDR3 reads TGTGCCAGCTCACCAGGGCGGGGTGGAGATACGCAGTATTTT. Protein product: CASSPGRGGDTQYF. The chain couples TRBV18 to TRBJ2-3; D might be TRBD2 (6 bases). The length of the CDR3 is 14 residues. The V gene lost 2 bases and the J gene lost 5 bases, with 11 bases spanning the gap. Per the germline V gene, CDR1 is KGHSH and CDR2 is LQKENI.

The rearrangement joins TRBV9 to TRBJ2-5; TRBD1 matches at 7 bases. V lost 4 bases, J lost 5 bases, and 11 bases stayed unmatched. The germline V gene encodes CDR1 SGDLS and CDR2 YYNGEE. This CDR3 has 15 amino acids. The CDR3 reads CASSPSGTAPETQYF. For the CDR3, the DNA is TGTGCCAGCAGCCCCTCTGGGACAGCACCCGAGACCCAGTACTTC.

V and J are TRBV5-4 and TRBJ1-1, with 9 bases identical to TRBD1. The junction had 3 bases not matched to a gene; V was cut back by 0 bases and J by 0 bases. The CDR3 runs to 16 residues. Germline V lookup: CDR1 SGHNT, CDR2 YYREEE (reference sequence). In DNA, the CDR3 is TGTGCCAGCAGCTTGGCCGGGACAGGGTTGAACACTGAAGCTTTCTTT. Its protein is CASSLAGTGLNTEAFF.

The chain is built from TRBV19 and TRBJ1-2; no clear D gene. Trimming removed 3 bases from V and 1 base from J, with 6 bases in between. CDR1 is LNHDA and CDR2 is SQIVND in the germline V gene (reference sequence). CDR3 length: 13 amino acids. CDR3 in DNA: TGTGCCAGTAGTATCGGTTTTAACTATGGCTACACCTTC. Its protein product is CASSIGFNYGYTF.

The rearrangement joins TRBV2 to TRBJ1-2, with 8 bases matching TRBD1. V shed 7 bases and J 5 bases; nucleotides not matched to a gene: 9. The CDR3 sequence is 14 residues long. Germline CDR1 SNHLY, CDR2 FYNNEI. The CDR3: CASTQSGTGYGYTF. The CDR3 nucleotides read TGTGCCAGCACCCAATCCGGGACAGGTTATGGCTACACCTTC.

There are a few counts of this clone. The chain has TRBV23-1 and TRBJ2-7; D is perhaps TRBD2 (5 bases). TRBV23-1 has ORF status, its function being uncertain. The germline V and J ends were trimmed by 3 bases and 1 base, with 10 bases remaining between them. The CDR3 spans 14 residues. This CDR3 is CASSHARESYEQYF. Written as DNA, the CDR3 is TGCGCCAGCAGTCATGCGAGGGAATCCTACGAGCAGTACTTC.

The chain couples TRBV7-9 to TRBJ1-2, with TRBD1 identical over 7 bases. The length of the CDR3 is 14 residues. Germline CDR1 SEHNR, CDR2 FQNEAQ (reference sequence). V shed 1 base and J 8 bases; nucleotides not matched to a gene: 7. Here the CDR3 DNA reads TGTGCCAGCAGCTTAGACCGACAGGGTGGGGGCTACACCTTC. This translates into CASSLDRQGGGYTF.

The chain is built from TRBV30 and TRBJ1-1; D gene uncertain. From germline, CDR1 is GTSNPN and CDR2 SVGIG (reference sequence). This CDR3 is 11 amino acids long. Trimming stripped 1 base from V and 7 bases from J, with 7 bases between. CDR3 amino acids: CAWSGGVEAFF. DNA of the CDR3: TGTGCCTGGAGTGGGGGAGTTGAAGCTTTCTTT.

The chain employs TRBV18 and TRBJ2-5, with TRBD1 matching over 7 bases. The CDR3 totals 15 residues. Germline CDR1 KGHSH, CDR2 LQKENI. The trim removed 3 bases at V and 2 bases at J, leaving 6 bases unmatched. The CDR3 loop reads CASSPQTTGQETQYF. CDR3 nucleotide sequence: TGTGCCAGCTCACCCCAGACGACAGGGCAAGAGACCCAGTACTTC.

The chain links TRBV12-3 or TRBV12-4 to TRBJ1-6; D is perhaps TRBD1 (5 bases). V was shortened by 4 bases and J by 8 bases, with 6 bases between the two germline ends. The CDR3 has 12 residues. For the CDR3, the DNA is TGTGCCAGCAGTTCGGGGGATTCACCCCTCCACTTT. This sequence encodes CASSSGDSPLHF.

The chain employs TRBV5-4 and TRBJ2-5; tentatively, D is TRBD2 (7 bases). Between the trimmed V and J ends, which lost 3 bases and 4 bases, there was a span of 25 bases. Per the germline V gene, CDR1 is SGHNT and CDR2 is YYREEE (reference sequence). The CDR3 contains 18 residues. In nucleotides, the CDR3 is TGTGCCAGCAGCTCCCCTTTCCGCGGGGGCGCGAGCGGAGAGACCCAGTACTTC. It is translated as CASSSPFRGGASGETQYF.

The chain employs TRBV18 and TRBJ1-2; D is perhaps TRBD1 (6 bases). The ends were cut back, 5 bases at V and 4 bases at J, with 8 bases in the middle. The CDR3 runs to 12 residues. Per the germline V gene, CDR1 is KGHSH and CDR2 is LQKENI. CDR3: CASSGQFYGYTF. DNA of the CDR3: TGTGCCAGCTCAGGACAGTTCTATGGCTACACCTTC.